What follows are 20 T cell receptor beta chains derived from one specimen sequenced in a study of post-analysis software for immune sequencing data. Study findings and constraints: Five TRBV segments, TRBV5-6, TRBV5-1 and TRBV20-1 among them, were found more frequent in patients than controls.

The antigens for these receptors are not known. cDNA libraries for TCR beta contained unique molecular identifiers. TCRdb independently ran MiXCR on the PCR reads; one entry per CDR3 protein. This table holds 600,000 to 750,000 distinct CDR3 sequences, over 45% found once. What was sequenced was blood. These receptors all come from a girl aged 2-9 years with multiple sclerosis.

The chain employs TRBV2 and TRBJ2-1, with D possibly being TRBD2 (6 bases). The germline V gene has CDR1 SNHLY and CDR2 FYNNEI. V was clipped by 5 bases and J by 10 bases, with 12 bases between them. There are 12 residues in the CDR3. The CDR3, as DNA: TGTGCCAGCAGTAGGGACTCCTTAGAGCAGTTCTTC. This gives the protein CASSRDSLEQFF.

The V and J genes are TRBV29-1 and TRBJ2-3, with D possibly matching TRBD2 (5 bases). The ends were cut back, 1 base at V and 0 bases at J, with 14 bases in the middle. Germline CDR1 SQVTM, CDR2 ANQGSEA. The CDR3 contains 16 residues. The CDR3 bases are TGCAGCGTTGAAGGAGTAATAAGAGGGAGCACAGATACGCAGTATTTT. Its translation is CSVEGVIRGSTDTQYF.

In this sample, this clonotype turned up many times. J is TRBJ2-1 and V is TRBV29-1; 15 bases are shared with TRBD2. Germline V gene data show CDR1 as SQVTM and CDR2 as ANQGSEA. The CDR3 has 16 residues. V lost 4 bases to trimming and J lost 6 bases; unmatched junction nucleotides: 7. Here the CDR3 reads CSVGGLAGGFVNEQFF. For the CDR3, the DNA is TGCAGCGTTGGAGGACTAGCGGGGGGGTTTGTCAATGAGCAGTTCTTC.

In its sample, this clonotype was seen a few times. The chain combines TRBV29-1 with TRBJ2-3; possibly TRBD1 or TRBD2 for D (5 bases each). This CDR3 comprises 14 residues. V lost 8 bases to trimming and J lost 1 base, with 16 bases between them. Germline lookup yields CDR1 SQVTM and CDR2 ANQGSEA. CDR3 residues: CSSGPGPRTDTQYF. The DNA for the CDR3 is TGCAGCTCCGGTCCGGGACCACGCACAGATACGCAGTATTTT.

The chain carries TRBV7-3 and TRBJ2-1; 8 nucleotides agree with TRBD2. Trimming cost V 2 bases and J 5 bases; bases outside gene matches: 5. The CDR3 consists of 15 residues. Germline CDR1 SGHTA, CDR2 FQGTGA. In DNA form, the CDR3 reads TGTGCCAGCAGCTTAGAACTAGCGGAAGACAATGAGCAGTTCTTC. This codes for CASSLELAEDNEQFF. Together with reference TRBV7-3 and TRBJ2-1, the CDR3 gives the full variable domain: GAGVSQTPSNKVTEKGKYVELRCDPISGHTALYWYRQSLGQGPEFLIYFQGTGAADDSGLPNDRFFAVRPEGSVSTLKIQRTERGDSAVYLCASSLELAEDNEQFFGPGTRLTVL.

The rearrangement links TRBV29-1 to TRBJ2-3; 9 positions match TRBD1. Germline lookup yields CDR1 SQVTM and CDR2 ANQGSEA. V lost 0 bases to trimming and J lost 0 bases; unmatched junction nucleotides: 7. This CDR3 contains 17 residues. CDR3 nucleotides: TGCAGCGTTGAAGATCCAGGGACAGGGAGTAGCACAGATACGCAGTATTTT. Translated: CSVEDPGTGSSTDTQYF.

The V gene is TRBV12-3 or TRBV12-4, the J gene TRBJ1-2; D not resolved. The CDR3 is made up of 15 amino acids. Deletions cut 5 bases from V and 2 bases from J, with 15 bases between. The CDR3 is CASSPTEGGNYGYTF. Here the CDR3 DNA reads TGTGCCAGCAGTCCCACCGAGGGAGGGAACTATGGCTACACCTTC.

Here the CDR3 DNA reads TGTGCCGTTCCTAGCGGGCCGAACACCGGGGAGCTGTTTTTT. As protein: CAVPSGPNTGELFF. The genes are TRBV10-3 and TRBJ2-2; 8 bases align to TRBD2. The germline CDR1 and CDR2 sequences are ENHRY and SYGVKD. The junction had 5 bases not matched to a gene; V was cut back by 11 bases and J by 0 bases. This CDR3 has 14 amino acids.

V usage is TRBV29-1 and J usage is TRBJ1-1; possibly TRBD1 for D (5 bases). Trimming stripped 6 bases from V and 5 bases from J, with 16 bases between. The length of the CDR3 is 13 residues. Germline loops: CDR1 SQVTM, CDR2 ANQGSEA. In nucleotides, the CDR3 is TGCAGCGTCGGGGGGGGGATAGGAACTGAAGCTTTCTTT. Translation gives CSVGGGIGTEAFF.

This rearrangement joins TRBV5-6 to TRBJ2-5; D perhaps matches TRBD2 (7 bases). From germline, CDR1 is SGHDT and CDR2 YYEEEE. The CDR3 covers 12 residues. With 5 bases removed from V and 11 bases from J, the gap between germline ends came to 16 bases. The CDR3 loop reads CASSPRGGQQYF. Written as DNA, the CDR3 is TGTGCCAGCAGTCCTAGGGGGGGCCAGCAGTACTTC.

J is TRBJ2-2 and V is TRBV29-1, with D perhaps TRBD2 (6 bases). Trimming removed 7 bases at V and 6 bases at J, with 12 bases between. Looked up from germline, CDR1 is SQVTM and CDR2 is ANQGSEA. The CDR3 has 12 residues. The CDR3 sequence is CSAGGLSGELFF. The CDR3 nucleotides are TGCAGCGCCGGAGGGCTTTCCGGGGAGCTGTTTTTT.

Here the CDR3 reads CASTGTSLDEQFF. CDR3 DNA: TGTGCCAGCACCGGGACTAGCCTGGATGAGCAGTTCTTC. The gene calls are TRBV7-9 and TRBJ2-1; 9 nucleotides align to TRBD2. Germline CDR1 and CDR2: SEHNR and FQNEAQ (reference sequence). The CDR3 loop spans 13 amino acids. Losses at the gene ends were 7 bases for V and 8 bases for J; bases not matched to a gene: 6. Filled out from reference TRBV7-9 and TRBJ2-1, the complete variable domain reads DTGVSQNPRHKITKRGQNVTFRCDPISEHNRLYWYRQTLGQGPEFLTYFQNEAQLEKSRLLSDRFSAERPKGSFSTLEIQRTEQGDSAMYLCASTGTSLDEQFFGPGTRLTVL.

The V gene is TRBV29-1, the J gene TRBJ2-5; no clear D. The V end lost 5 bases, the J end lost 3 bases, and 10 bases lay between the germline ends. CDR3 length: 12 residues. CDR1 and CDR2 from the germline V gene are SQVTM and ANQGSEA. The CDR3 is CSVLGEKETQYF. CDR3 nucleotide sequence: TGCAGCGTTCTCGGCGAGAAAGAGACCCAGTACTTC.

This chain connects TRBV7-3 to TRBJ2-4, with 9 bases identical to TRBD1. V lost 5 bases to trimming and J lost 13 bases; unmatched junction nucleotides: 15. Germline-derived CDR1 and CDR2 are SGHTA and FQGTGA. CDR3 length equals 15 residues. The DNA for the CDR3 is TGTGCCAGCAGCCTCTTGGGGGGACAGGGCGAAACGCAGTACTTC. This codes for CASSLLGGQGETQYF.

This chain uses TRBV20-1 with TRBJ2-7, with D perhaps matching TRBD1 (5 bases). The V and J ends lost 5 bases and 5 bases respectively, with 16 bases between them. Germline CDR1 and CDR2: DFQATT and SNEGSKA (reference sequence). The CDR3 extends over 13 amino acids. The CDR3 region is CSAPHKSGNEQYF. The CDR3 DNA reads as TGCAGTGCTCCGCATAAGTCAGGGAACGAGCAGTACTTC.

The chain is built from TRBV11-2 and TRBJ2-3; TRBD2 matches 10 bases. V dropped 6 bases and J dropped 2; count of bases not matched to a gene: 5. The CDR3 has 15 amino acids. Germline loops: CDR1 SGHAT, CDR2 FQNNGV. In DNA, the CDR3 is TGTGCCAGCAGTCAACTAGCGGGGTTCACAGATACGCAGTATTTT. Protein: CASSQLAGFTDTQYF.

The CDR3 loop is CASSYVKGMFADTQYF. In DNA, the CDR3 is TGTGCCAGCAGTTACGTTAAAGGGATGTTCGCAGATACGCAGTATTTT. The J gene is TRBJ2-3, the V gene TRBV6-6, with D uncertain. Germline assignment: CDR1 MNHNY and CDR2 SVGAGI (reference sequence). With 2 bases removed from V and 4 bases from J, the gap between germline ends came to 16 bases. CDR3 length: 16 residues.

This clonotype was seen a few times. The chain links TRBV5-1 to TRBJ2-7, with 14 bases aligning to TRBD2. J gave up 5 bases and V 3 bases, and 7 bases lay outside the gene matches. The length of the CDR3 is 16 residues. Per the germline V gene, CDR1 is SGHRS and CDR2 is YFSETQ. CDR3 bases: TGCGCCAGCAGCTGGGGGACTAGCGGGAGCATAAACGAGCAGTACTTC. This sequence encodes CASSWGTSGSINEQYF. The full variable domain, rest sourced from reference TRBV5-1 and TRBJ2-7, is KAGVTQTPRYLIKTRGQQVTLSCSPISGHRSVSWYQQTPGQGLQFLFEYFSETQRNKGNFPGRFSGRQFSNSRSEMNVSTLELGDSALYLCASSWGTSGSINEQYFGPGTRLTVT.

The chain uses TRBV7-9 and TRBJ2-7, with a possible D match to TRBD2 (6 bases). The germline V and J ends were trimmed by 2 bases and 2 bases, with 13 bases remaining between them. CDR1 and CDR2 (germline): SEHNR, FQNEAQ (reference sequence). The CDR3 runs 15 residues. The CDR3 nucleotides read TGTGCCAGCAGCTTACGCGGGGCGCTCACCTACGAGCAGTACTTC. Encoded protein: CASSLRGALTYEQYF.

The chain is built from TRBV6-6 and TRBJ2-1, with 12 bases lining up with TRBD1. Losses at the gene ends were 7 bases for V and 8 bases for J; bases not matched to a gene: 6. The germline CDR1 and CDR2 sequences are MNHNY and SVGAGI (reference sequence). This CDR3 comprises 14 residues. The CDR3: CASKGTGGWDEQFF. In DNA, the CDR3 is TGTGCCAGCAAGGGGACAGGGGGCTGGGATGAGCAGTTCTTC.